Sequencing of this T cell receptor beta chain was carried out in a study of T cell responses to AZD1222 COVID-19 vaccine. Pooling was applied to second doses at about 4 or about 12 weeks. Of note for this clone: Antigen specificity is unknown. In the same sample, other DNA sequences code for this CDR3.

The study, taken as a whole, reports: Females outnumbered males among donors, who were mostly white British; clonal diversity was possibly underestimated. Only a handful of AZD1222 recipients were seropositive at baseline.

Profiled with immunoSEQ multiplex PCR; TCRdb holds only in-frame clones, not every one. The data contain 100,000 to 150,000 clones, around 92% of them seen just once; the ten biggest clones take up 1.5% to 2%. The V end lost 4 bases, the J end lost 5 bases, and 11 bases lay between the germline ends. Germline-derived CDR1 and CDR2 are SGHDN and FVKESK. This CDR3 is built from 13 residues. Sequencing used peripheral blood, obtained 28 days after the second AZD1222 dose. This sequence was found in an adult who received the AZD1222 COVID-19 vaccine. The chain has TRBV14 and TRBJ1-2; TRBD1 might be the D (5 bases). Here the CDR3 DNA reads TGTGCCAGCAGCCCGGGACGGATTTATGGCTACACCTTC. It encodes CASSPGRIYGYTF.